The source of this T cell receptor beta chain is a study of T cells after posttransplantation cyclophosphamide. Study-wide results and caveats: Recipient CMV seropositivity and CMV reactivation strongly tracked TRB clonality. Donor CD8+ memory clones often dominated recipient blood repertoires at later times.

Assay: immunoSEQ multiplex PCR; the TCRdb copy retains only in-frame clones and omits some. The sample lists roughly 17,000 clones, 85% occurring once. The germline gives CDR1 SEHNR, CDR2 FQNEAQ (reference sequence). After removal of 3 bases from V and 7 bases from J, the junction contained 4 bases not matched to a gene. The CDR3 has 13 residues. To note about this clone: The antigen remains undetermined.

Controls had myeloablative marrow grafts with methotrexate and calcineurin inhibitor, sampled at 1 year. The sequencing used PBMCs, collected after allogeneic stem cell transplant with calcineurin inhibitor and methotrexate. V is TRBV7-9 and J is TRBJ1-1; the match to TRBD1 covers 8 bases. This sequence originates from a female patient under 30 who received an allogeneic stem cell transplant from an unrelated donor, was CMV-positive, and had acute and chronic GVHD. A subset of T cells may come from the graft donor. The CDR3: CASSFTQGVEAFF. Written as DNA, the CDR3 is TGTGCCAGCAGCTTTACACAGGGGGTTGAAGCTTTCTTT.